The 25 T cell receptor beta chains below all came from one sample that was sequenced in a study of OX40 agonist ivuxolimab in advanced cancers. Preparation of the library involved the immunoSEQ multiplex PCR assay. TCRdb re-hosts the immuneACCESS table, in-frame sequences only. Its copies lack some clones; in the studies checked, an unresolved V gene accounts for under half of them, and the cause for the rest is not known. The sample yields 40,000 to 45,000 clones; just under 90% were counted once. The top ten clones comprise 6% of the sample. Sequenced here: CD4+ or CD8+ T cells sorted from blood, sampled in a trial of the OX40 agonist ivuxolimab. The origin of the receptors is an adult with an advanced solid tumor such as melanoma, head and neck, liver or kidney cancer.

The rearrangement uses TRBV11-2 and TRBJ1-4, with TRBD1 as a possible D gene (6 bases). V lost 1 base and J 8 bases, leaving 17 bases between the germline ends. The CDR3 consists of 16 residues. Germline V CDR1 and CDR2: SGHAT, FQNNGV. CDR3 DNA: TGTGCCAGCAGCTTAGCGGGGGGCCTGTCGGGGGAAAAACTGTTTTTT. It codes for CASSLAGGLSGEKLFF.

This sequence joins TRBV6-6 and TRBJ2-5, with unresolved D. The CDR3 loop spans 11 amino acids. CDR1 is MNHNY and CDR2 is SVGAGI in the germline V gene (reference sequence). V dropped 2 bases and J dropped 5 bases, with 3 bases sitting between them. The CDR3: CASSYRETQYF. Here the CDR3 DNA reads TGTGCCAGCAGTTACCGGGAGACCCAGTACTTC.

The chain recombines TRBV7-9 with TRBJ2-3; D not certain. The V gene lost 5 bases and the J gene lost 2 bases, with 5 bases spanning the gap. The CDR3 has 12 amino acids. Germline CDR1 SEHNR, CDR2 FQNEAQ (reference sequence). CDR3 sequence reads: CASSQATDTQYF. The CDR3 DNA reads TGTGCCAGCAGCCAAGCCACAGATACGCAGTATTTT.

To note about this clone: At one of its ends the junction is not consistent with the germline gene, which may arise from a read error. J is TRBJ2-3 and V is TRBV27; possibly TRBD2 for D (6 bases). The CDR3 spans 13 residues. CDR1 and CDR2 from the germline V gene are MNHEY and SMNVEV (reference sequence). The CDR3 here is CASNLAGTDTQYF. The CDR3 DNA reads as TGTGCCAGCAATTTAGCGGGCACAGATACGCAGTATTTT.

The genes are TRBV28 and TRBJ2-7; the match to TRBD2 covers 14 bases. V shed 6 bases and J 10 bases; nucleotides not matched to a gene: 14. Germline CDR1 and CDR2: MDHEN and SYDVKM. This CDR3 contains 16 residues. The CDR3 DNA is TGTGCCAGCAGACTTAAGCCGGGACTAGCGGGAGTGGGTCAGTACTTC. It translates to CASRLKPGLAGVGQYF.

This chain links TRBV10-1 with TRBJ2-2, with TRBD1 matching over 9 bases. Germline V CDR1 and CDR2: WNHNN, SYGVQD (reference sequence). J lost 8 bases, V lost 6 bases, and 4 bases had no gene match. The CDR3 extends over 13 amino acids. As DNA, the CDR3 is TGCGCCAGCAGGGGACAGGGTCCGGGGGAGCTGTTTTTT. It codes for CASRGQGPGELFF.

The V gene is TRBV6-5, the J gene TRBJ2-3; a weak D match, TRBD2 (6 bases). The CDR3 sequence is 14 residues long. Trimming pared 2 bases from V and 3 bases from J, leaving 9 bases between. Germline CDR1 and CDR2: MNHEY and SVGAGI. In nucleotides, the CDR3 is TGTGCCAGCAGTTACGCCCGGGAGACAGATACGCAGTATTTT. It is translated as CASSYARETDTQYF.

The rearrangement links TRBV5-1 to TRBJ2-7, with TRBD2 as a possible D gene (5 bases). V lost 4 bases, J lost 4 bases, and 15 bases lay in between. Germline CDR1 is SGHRS and CDR2 is YFSETQ. This CDR3 has 14 amino acids. The CDR3 DNA sequence: TGCGCCAGCAGCGACGGAGGTCCCCGTTACGAGCAGTACTTC. This encodes CASSDGGPRYEQYF.

This chain uses TRBV10-3 with TRBJ1-1; D possibly corresponds to TRBD1 (6 bases). Germline CDR1 and CDR2: ENHRY and SYGVKD. With 4 bases removed from V and 3 bases from J, the gap between germline ends came to 12 bases. The CDR3 runs to 14 residues. The CDR3 region has the DNA TGTGCCATCAGTGTCAGGGGATCGGACACTGAAGCTTTCTTT. This encodes CAISVRGSDTEAFF.

The chain recombines TRBV2 with TRBJ2-5; maybe TRBD2 (5 bases). The germline gives CDR1 SNHLY, CDR2 FYNNEI. The CDR3 spans 12 residues. Trimming left V 4 bases short and J 2 bases short, with 5 bases between. The CDR3 sequence: CASSGLQETQYF. The CDR3 DNA sequence: TGTGCCAGCAGTGGACTACAAGAGACCCAGTACTTC.

This chain links TRBV4-2 with TRBJ1-4; possible D gene TRBD1, 5 bases. Per germline, CDR1 LGHNA and CDR2 YNFKEQ. The CDR3 extends over 15 amino acids. The V gene lost 1 base and the J gene lost 4 bases, with 10 bases spanning the gap. The CDR3 DNA follows: TGTGCCAGCAGCCAAGGTGTTGGGGGTAATGAAAAACTGTTTTTT. It yields the protein CASSQGVGGNEKLFF.

The CDR3 sequence is CASSLDRGGIYEQYF. As DNA, the CDR3 is TGTGCCAGCAGTCTCGACAGGGGAGGGATATACGAGCAGTACTTC. The chain is built from TRBV28 and TRBJ2-7, with a tentative D call TRBD1 (8 bases). The V gene's germline CDR1 is MDHEN and CDR2 SYDVKM. The CDR3 has 15 residues. The V gene lost 5 bases and the J gene lost 4 bases, with 18 bases spanning the gap.

The chain employs TRBV11-2 and TRBJ2-1; 10 bases fit TRBD2. Germline-derived CDR1 and CDR2 are SGHAT and FQNNGV. The CDR3 sequence is 15 residues long. V was pared by 5 bases and J by 4 bases, with 5 bases of the junction left unmatched. In nucleotides, the CDR3 is TGTGCCAGCAGCCCCCTAGCGGGAGATTACAATGAGCAGTTCTTC. Translated, it gives CASSPLAGDYNEQFF.

This chain connects TRBV2 to TRBJ2-7; no clear D. CDR1 and CDR2 (germline): SNHLY, FYNNEI. This CDR3 has 11 amino acids. V gave up 7 bases and J gave up 2 bases, with 6 bases separating them. The CDR3 coding sequence is TGTGCCAGCACGGATGCCTACGAGCAGTACTTC. Encoded protein: CASTDAYEQYF.

The gene calls are TRBV19 and TRBJ2-2; D is uncertain. The length of the CDR3 is 14 residues. V gave up 5 bases and J gave up 4 bases, with 11 bases separating them. Germline lookup yields CDR1 LNHDA and CDR2 SQIVND (reference sequence). The CDR3 sequence: CASSRPPSTGELFF. CDR3 nucleotides: TGTGCCAGTAGTCGTCCACCAAGCACCGGGGAGCTGTTTTTT. The full variable domain, its missing parts supplied by reference TRBV19 and TRBJ2-2, is DGGITQSPKYLFRKEGQNVTLSCEQNLNHDAMYWYRQDPGQGLRLIYYSQIVNDFQKGDIAEGYSVSREKKESFPLTVTSAQKNPTAFYLCASSRPPSTGELFFGEGSRLTVL.

The V and J genes are TRBV30 and TRBJ2-3; 9 nucleotides align to TRBD2. The CDR3 has 16 amino acids. CDR1 is GTSNPN and CDR2 is SVGIG in the germline V gene (reference sequence). V shed 0 bases and J 4 bases; nucleotides not matched to a gene: 8. This chain's CDR3 is CAWSVSLAGVSDTQYF. CDR3 DNA: TGTGCCTGGAGTGTTAGTTTAGCGGGAGTATCAGATACGCAGTATTTT.

The chain is built from TRBV7-9 and TRBJ2-7; no definite D call. The germline V gene encodes CDR1 SEHNR and CDR2 FQNEAQ (reference sequence). Trimming stripped 1 base from V and 1 base from J, with 8 bases between. The CDR3 totals 14 residues. The CDR3 DNA sequence: TGTGCCAGCAGCTTAGGGGCAGGTTCCTACGAGCAGTACTTC. Encoded protein: CASSLGAGSYEQYF.

This clone was found once. This rearrangement joins TRBV28 to TRBJ2-7; 9 bases line up with TRBD1. The CDR3 has 13 residues. Trimming removed 8 bases from V and 2 bases from J; junction bases left unmatched: 4. Germline V gives CDR1 MDHEN, CDR2 SYDVKM. The CDR3 sequence is CASGGQGPYEQYF. Written as DNA, the CDR3 is TGTGCCAGCGGGGGACAGGGACCCTACGAGCAGTACTTC.

The chain links TRBV11-2 to TRBJ1-5, with 12 bases lining up with TRBD1. The trim removed 1 base at V and 8 bases at J, leaving 3 bases unmatched. The CDR3 has 15 amino acids. Germline CDR1 is SGHAT and CDR2 is FQNNGV. The CDR3 region has the DNA TGTGCCAGCAGCTTAGGGGACAGGGGGCGGGAGCCCCAGCATTTT. It codes for CASSLGDRGREPQHF.

For this clone: An end of the junction differs from the germline gene, which may be a read error. J is TRBJ2-7 and V is TRBV29-1, with D maybe TRBD1 (6 bases). Per the germline V gene, CDR1 is SQVTM and CDR2 is ANQGSEA. CDR3 length: 13 residues. CDR3 region: CSVKELQGAEQYF. CDR3 nucleotide sequence: TGCAGCGTTAAAGAGTTACAGGGAGCGGAGCAGTACTTC.

The chain employs TRBV5-6 and TRBJ2-7; 7 bases match TRBD2. The junction had 12 bases not matched to a gene; V was cut back by 0 bases and J by 3 bases. This CDR3 comprises 17 residues. From germline, CDR1 is SGHDT and CDR2 YYEEEE. CDR3 nucleotide sequence: TGTGCCAGCAGCTTGGCCTCGGCGGGAGCTCGAGGCTACGAGCAGTACTTC. Amino acid sequence: CASSLASAGARGYEQYF.

The chain uses TRBV18 and TRBJ2-3; TRBD1 agrees at 9 bases. The germline CDR1 and CDR2 sequences are KGHSH and LQKENI. This CDR3 has 16 residues. The V and J ends lost 2 bases and 1 base, in that order; junction bases with no gene match: 4. In DNA, the CDR3 is TGTGCCAGCTCACCAGGGACAGGGAAGGGCACAGATACGCAGTATTTT. It is translated as CASSPGTGKGTDTQYF.

The CDR3 DNA is TGTGCCTGGAGTGGTCTAGCGGCCACAGATACGCAGTATTTT. Its translation: CAWSGLAATDTQYF. V usage is TRBV30 and J usage is TRBJ2-3, with 7 bases fitting TRBD2. There are 14 residues in the CDR3. Germline V lookup: CDR1 GTSNPN, CDR2 SVGIG (reference sequence). V shed 1 base, J shed 2 bases, and the junction held 3 bases outside the gene matches.

DNA for the CDR3: TGCGCCAGCAGCATTAACAGGGGAATTGGGACGGGGACCCAGTACTTC. It encodes CASSINRGIGTGTQYF. The chain uses TRBV5-1 and TRBJ2-5, with 7 bases aligning to TRBD1. Germline values: CDR1 SGHRS, CDR2 YFSETQ. The CDR3 has 16 residues. After removal of 4 bases from V and 7 bases from J, the junction contained 16 bases not matched to a gene. The variable domain in full, completed from reference TRBV5-1 and TRBJ2-5, reads KAGVTQTPRYLIKTRGQQVTLSCSPISGHRSVSWYQQTPGQGLQFLFEYFSETQRNKGNFPGRFSGRQFSNSRSEMNVSTLELGDSALYLCASSINRGIGTGTQYFGPGTRLLVL.

This clone is a singleton in its sample. This sequence joins TRBV28 and TRBJ2-6; D is possibly TRBD1 (6 bases). Germline values: CDR1 MDHEN, CDR2 SYDVKM. The length of the CDR3 is 15 residues. V shed 11 bases and J shed 4 bases, with 18 bases lying between them. The DNA for the CDR3 is TGTGCCTCCCAAGGCGGACAGCCAGGGGCCAACGTCCTGACTTTC. It is translated as CASQGGQPGANVLTF.